This T cell receptor beta chain was found in a study of T cell repertoires in ileal Crohn's disease. Study-wide points: Mucosal expansions were suggested to be mainly CD8 T cells. Active smokers at surgery had more clonal expansions than non-smokers.

The CDR3 spans 16 residues. Germline V CDR1 and CDR2: LGHNA, YNFKEQ. The ends lost 6 bases at V and 4 bases at J; junction bases unmatched: 13. On this clone itself: Its antigen is currently unknown.

Adults with ileal or ileocolonic Crohn's disease and an indication for resection were eligible. Per sample, roughly 500 nanograms of biopsy DNA were TCRB immunosequenced. The protocol was immunoSEQ multiplex PCR, while the TCRdb copy is restricted to in-frame clones and leaves out a portion. The sample yields several thousand clones, 96% seen once. Sequenced material: ileal tissue. The chain employs TRBV4-2 and TRBJ1-2, with 8 nucleotides matching TRBD1. This sequence originates from an adult with Crohn's disease. The CDR3 DNA reads TGTGCCAGCAGTCGTACAGGGGGGGGTCTCGGCTATGGCTACACCTTC. Translation gives CASSRTGGGLGYGYTF.